The 15 T cell receptor beta chains in this list originate from one sample, sequenced in a study of shared clonotypes between healthy human individuals. As defined, naive CD8 cells were CD45RO-negative and positively selected for CCR7, with terminally differentiated effector memory CD45RA+ cells excluded. Profiled with immunoSEQ multiplex PCR; TCRdb holds only in-frame clones, not every one. The sample comprises roughly 770,000 clones, about 96% of which are singletons, and about 0.22% rests with the top ten. Sequenced material: naive CD8+ T cells sorted from blood. The receptor source for this set is a man aged 25-45 years in good health.

V and J are TRBV4-3 and TRBJ2-3; D perhaps matches TRBD2 (6 bases). CDR1 is LGHNA, CDR2 YSLEER, per germline. The length of the CDR3 is 17 residues. The V end was cut by 6 bases, the J end by 4 bases, with 23 bases between. The CDR3, as DNA: TGCGCCAGCAGTCAACTCCGGCGCGGGGATGACGCAGATACGCAGTATTTT. As protein: CASSQLRRGDDADTQYF.

This chain joins TRBV7-2 and TRBJ2-5, with 9 positions matching TRBD1. Germline CDR1 SGHTA, CDR2 FQGNSA. The CDR3 spans 15 residues. After removal of 2 bases from V and 5 bases from J, the junction contained 6 bases not matched to a gene. The CDR3: CASSLNRGRRETQYF. CDR3 DNA sequence: TGTGCCAGCAGCTTAAACAGGGGGCGACGGGAGACCCAGTACTTC.

V gene TRBV28 combines with J gene TRBJ2-3; TRBD2 is a possible D gene (5 bases). Trimming took off 9 bases at V and 4 bases at J, with 11 bases between the two ends. The CDR3 runs 12 residues. Germline V gene data show CDR1 as MDHEN and CDR2 as SYDVKM. CDR3 in DNA: TGTGCCAGTGAAGAGGGCGCAGATACGCAGTATTTT. Translated, it gives CASEEGADTQYF.

The gene calls are TRBV6-5 and TRBJ2-1, with 12 nucleotides matching TRBD2. Trimming at V came to 5 bases and at J to 7 bases, leaving 6 bases not matched to a gene. This CDR3 is 15 amino acids long. Germline CDR1 MNHEY, CDR2 SVGAGI. The CDR3 is CASSLTSGSGNEQFF. The CDR3 DNA is TGTGCCAGCAGTCTGACTAGCGGGAGTGGTAATGAGCAGTTCTTC.

The rearrangement links TRBV7-2 to TRBJ2-6; D is uncertain. V shed 5 bases and J shed 1 base, with 6 bases lying between them. This CDR3 region has 14 residues. Germline V gives CDR1 SGHTA, CDR2 FQGNSA. The chain's CDR3 is CASSLPSGANVLTF. CDR3 DNA: TGTGCCAGCAGCCTCCCATCTGGGGCCAACGTCCTGACTTTC.

This chain links TRBV15 with TRBJ2-1, with D tentatively TRBD2 (5 bases). Trimming left V 0 bases short and J 2 bases short, with 8 bases between. The CDR3 has 15 residues. CDR1 LNHNV and CDR2 YYDKDF come from the germline V gene (reference sequence). The CDR3 coding sequence is TGTGCCACCAGCAGAGATAGAGCGGCCTACAATGAGCAGTTCTTC. It yields the protein CATSRDRAAYNEQFF. The full variable domain, completed using reference TRBV15 and TRBJ2-1, is DAMVIQNPRYQVTQFGKPVTLSCSQTLNHNVMYWYQQKSSQAPKLLFHYYDKDFNNEADTPDNFQSRRPNTSFCFLDIRSPGLGDTAMYLCATSRDRAAYNEQFFGPGTRLTVL.

Turning to this clone: This CDR3 is also generated by other DNA sequences in the sample. The CDR3 protein is CASSYSAGAYEQYF. For the CDR3, the DNA is TGTGCCAGCAGTTATTCCGCTGGGGCCTACGAGCAGTACTTC. V usage is TRBV6-5 and J usage is TRBJ2-7; D is uncertain. This CDR3 has 14 residues. The V gene lost 3 bases and the J gene lost 2 bases, with 11 bases spanning the gap. The germline V gene encodes CDR1 MNHEY and CDR2 SVGAGI.

J is TRBJ2-7 and V is TRBV15; TRBD2 is a possible D gene (6 bases). The CDR3 runs to 13 residues. V lost 2 bases, J lost 3 bases, and 8 bases lay in between. The V gene's germline CDR1 is LNHNV and CDR2 YYDKDF (reference sequence). CDR3 in amino acids: CATSRSGGYEQYF. The CDR3 DNA sequence: TGTGCCACCAGCAGATCCGGGGGCTACGAGCAGTACTTC.

The chain couples TRBV7-9 to TRBJ2-1; D possibly corresponds to TRBD2 (6 bases). CDR3 length: 17 amino acids. The germline V and J ends were trimmed by 5 bases and 0 bases, with 17 bases remaining between them. Per germline, CDR1 SEHNR and CDR2 FQNEAQ (reference sequence). CDR3 sequence: CASSATFGGVSYNEQFF. In DNA form, the CDR3 reads TGTGCCAGCAGCGCCACGTTTGGCGGGGTCTCCTACAATGAGCAGTTCTTC.

This rearrangement joins TRBV7-2 to TRBJ2-4; D might be TRBD1 (6 bases). The V gene lost 5 bases and the J gene lost 5 bases, with 19 bases spanning the gap. This CDR3 is 16 amino acids long. Germline V lookup: CDR1 SGHTA, CDR2 FQGNSA. CDR3 amino acids: CASSLYRAFGQNIQYF. CDR3 coding DNA: TGTGCCAGCAGCCTCTACAGGGCTTTTGGCCAAAACATTCAGTACTTC.

This chain uses TRBV6-5 with TRBJ1-1, with 7 bases aligning to TRBD1. Germline CDR1 MNHEY, CDR2 SVGAGI. There are 14 residues in the CDR3. After removal of 5 bases from V and 7 bases from J, the junction contained 10 bases not matched to a gene. CDR3 residues: CASSTGQGVGEAFF. The CDR3, as DNA: TGTGCCAGCAGTACTGGGCAGGGGGTTGGTGAAGCTTTCTTT.

V gene TRBV10-3 combines with J gene TRBJ2-7, with a tentative D call TRBD1 (6 bases). The CDR3 covers 13 residues. CDR1 is ENHRY and CDR2 is SYGVKD in the germline V gene. The ends were cut back, 4 bases at V and 1 base at J, with 8 bases in the middle. CDR3 coding DNA: TGTGCCATCAGTGCGACAGGTTCCTACGAGCAGTACTTC. Its translation: CAISATGSYEQYF.

This chain links TRBV5-1 with TRBJ1-1; perhaps TRBD1 as D (6 bases). Germline CDR1 and CDR2: SGHRS and YFSETQ. This CDR3 comprises 13 residues. Trimming stripped 3 bases from V and 3 bases from J, with 9 bases between. The CDR3 region is CASSSGQYTEAFF. CDR3 in DNA: TGCGCCAGCAGCTCAGGACAGTACACTGAAGCTTTCTTT. Using reference TRBV5-1 and TRBJ1-1 for the parts outside the CDR3, the full variable domain is KAGVTQTPRYLIKTRGQQVTLSCSPISGHRSVSWYQQTPGQGLQFLFEYFSETQRNKGNFPGRFSGRQFSNSRSEMNVSTLELGDSALYLCASSSGQYTEAFFGQGTRLTVV.

The V gene is TRBV27, the J gene TRBJ2-1; a weak D match, TRBD2 (6 bases). Trimming pared 1 base from V and 4 bases from J, leaving 11 bases between. The CDR3 has 15 amino acids. Germline assignment: CDR1 MNHEY and CDR2 SMNVEV (reference sequence). DNA of the CDR3: TGTGCCAGCAGTTTATGGGCTAGCGATTACAATGAGCAGTTCTTC. It encodes CASSLWASDYNEQFF.

This chain uses TRBV13 with TRBJ2-7; weak D call: TRBD2 (7 bases). CDR3 size: 15 residues. The germline V and J ends were trimmed by 0 bases and 5 bases, with 14 bases remaining between them. Germline CDR1 PRHDT, CDR2 FYEKMQ (reference sequence). This CDR3 is CASSLGAVGGHEQYF. The CDR3 DNA reads as TGTGCCAGCAGCTTAGGTGCGGTCGGGGGGCACGAGCAGTACTTC. Looking up the rest from reference TRBV13 and TRBJ2-7 gives the full variable domain: AAGVIQSPRHLIKEKRETATLKCYPIPRHDTVYWYQQGPGQDPQFLISFYEKMQSDKGSIPDRFSAQQFSDYHSELNMSSLELGDSALYFCASSLGAVGGHEQYFGPGTRLTVT.